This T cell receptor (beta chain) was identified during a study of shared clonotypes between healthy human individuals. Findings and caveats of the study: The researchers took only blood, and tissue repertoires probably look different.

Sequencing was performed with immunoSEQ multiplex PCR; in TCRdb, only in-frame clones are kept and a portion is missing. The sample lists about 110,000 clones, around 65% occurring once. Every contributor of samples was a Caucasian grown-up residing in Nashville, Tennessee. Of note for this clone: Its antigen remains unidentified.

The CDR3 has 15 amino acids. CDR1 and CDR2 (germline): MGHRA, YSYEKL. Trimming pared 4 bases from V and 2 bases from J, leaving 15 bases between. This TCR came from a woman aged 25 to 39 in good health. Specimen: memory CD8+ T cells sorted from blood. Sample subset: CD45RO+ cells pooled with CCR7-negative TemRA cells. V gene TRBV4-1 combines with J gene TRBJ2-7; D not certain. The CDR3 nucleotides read TGCGCCAGCAGCCTAGGTACGTTGGGTCCCTACGAGCAGTACTTC. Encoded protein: CASSLGTLGPYEQYF.